The sequence of this TCR beta chain was determined in a study of cytomegalovirus exposure and HLA in healthy donors. PCR employed 60 Vbeta and 13 Jbeta primers. Data came from immunoSEQ multiplex PCR; TCRdb stores just in-frame clones and leaves some out. The data contain about 180,000 clones, about 72% of them singletons. Trimming pared 5 bases from V and 0 bases from J, leaving 15 bases between. Germline V gives CDR1 MNHEY, CDR2 SMNVEV (reference sequence). CDR3 length equals 16 residues. V and J are TRBV27 and TRBJ2-3, with a tentative D call TRBD2 (6 bases). Sequenced: PBMCs. The clonotype was recovered from a human donor in good health. For the CDR3, the DNA is TGTGCCAGCAGTCAGCGGACTACCCGTAGCACAGATACGCAGTATTTT. It is translated as CASSQRTTRSTDTQYF.